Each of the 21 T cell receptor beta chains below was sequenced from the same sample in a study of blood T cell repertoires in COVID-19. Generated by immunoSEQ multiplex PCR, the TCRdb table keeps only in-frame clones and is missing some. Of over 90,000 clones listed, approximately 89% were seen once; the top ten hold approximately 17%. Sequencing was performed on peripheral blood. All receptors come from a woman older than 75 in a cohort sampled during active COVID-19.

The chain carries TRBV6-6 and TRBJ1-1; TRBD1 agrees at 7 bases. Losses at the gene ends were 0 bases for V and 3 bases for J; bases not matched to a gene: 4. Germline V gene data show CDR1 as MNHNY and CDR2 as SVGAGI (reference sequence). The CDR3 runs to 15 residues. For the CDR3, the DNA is TGTGCCAGCAGTTACTCTCCCGACAGGGACACTGAAGCTTTCTTT. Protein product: CASSYSPDRDTEAFF.

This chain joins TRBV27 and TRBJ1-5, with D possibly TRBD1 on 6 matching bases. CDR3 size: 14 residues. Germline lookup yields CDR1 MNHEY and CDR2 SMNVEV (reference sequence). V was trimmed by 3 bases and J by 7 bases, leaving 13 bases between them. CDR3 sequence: CASSFGARGQPQHF. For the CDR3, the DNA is TGTGCCAGCAGTTTCGGGGCCAGGGGACAGCCCCAGCATTTT.

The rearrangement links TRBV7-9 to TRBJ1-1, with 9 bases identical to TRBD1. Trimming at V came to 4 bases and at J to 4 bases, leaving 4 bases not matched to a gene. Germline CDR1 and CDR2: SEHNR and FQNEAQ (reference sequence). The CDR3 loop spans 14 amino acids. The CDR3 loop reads CASSYPTGGTEAFF. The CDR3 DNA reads TGTGCCAGCAGCTACCCGACAGGGGGCACTGAAGCTTTCTTT.

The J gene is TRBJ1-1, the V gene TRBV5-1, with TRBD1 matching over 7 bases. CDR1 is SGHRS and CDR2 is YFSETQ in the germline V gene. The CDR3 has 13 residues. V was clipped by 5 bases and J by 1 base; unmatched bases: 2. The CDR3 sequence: CASRRQGNTEAFF. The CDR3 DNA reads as TGCGCCAGCAGGAGACAGGGGAACACTGAAGCTTTCTTT.

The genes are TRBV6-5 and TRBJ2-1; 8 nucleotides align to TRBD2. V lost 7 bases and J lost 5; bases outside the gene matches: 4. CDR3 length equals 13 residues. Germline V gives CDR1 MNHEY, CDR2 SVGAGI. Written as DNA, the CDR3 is TGTGCCAGCAACCGGGAGGGTAACAATGAGCAGTTCTTC. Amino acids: CASNREGNNEQFF.

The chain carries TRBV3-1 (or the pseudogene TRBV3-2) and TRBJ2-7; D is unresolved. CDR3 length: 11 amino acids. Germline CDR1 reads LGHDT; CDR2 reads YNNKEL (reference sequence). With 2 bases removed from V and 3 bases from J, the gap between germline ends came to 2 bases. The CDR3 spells CASSQYYEQYF. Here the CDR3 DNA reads TGTGCCAGCAGCCAATACTACGAGCAGTACTTC.

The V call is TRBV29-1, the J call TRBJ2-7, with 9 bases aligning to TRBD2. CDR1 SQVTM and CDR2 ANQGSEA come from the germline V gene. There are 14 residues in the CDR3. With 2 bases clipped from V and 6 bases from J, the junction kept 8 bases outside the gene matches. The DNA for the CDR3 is TGCAGCGTTGAATACGGTAGCGGGAGCACCGAGCAGTACTTC. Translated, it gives CSVEYGSGSTEQYF.

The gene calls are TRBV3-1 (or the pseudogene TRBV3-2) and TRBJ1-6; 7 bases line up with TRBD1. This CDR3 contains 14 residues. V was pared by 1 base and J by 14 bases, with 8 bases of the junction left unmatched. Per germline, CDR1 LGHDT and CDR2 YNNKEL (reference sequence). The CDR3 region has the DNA TGTGCCAGCAGCCAAGGAACAGGGGTAGGATCCCTCCACTTT. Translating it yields CASSQGTGVGSLHF.

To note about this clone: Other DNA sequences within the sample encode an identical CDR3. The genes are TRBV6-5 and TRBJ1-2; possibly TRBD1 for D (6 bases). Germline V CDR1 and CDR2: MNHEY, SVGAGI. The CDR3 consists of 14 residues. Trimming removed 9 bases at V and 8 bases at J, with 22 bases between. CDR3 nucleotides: TGTGCCAGTAGTACGCGAACAGGGTCAGGGGGCTACACCTTC. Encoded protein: CASSTRTGSGGYTF.

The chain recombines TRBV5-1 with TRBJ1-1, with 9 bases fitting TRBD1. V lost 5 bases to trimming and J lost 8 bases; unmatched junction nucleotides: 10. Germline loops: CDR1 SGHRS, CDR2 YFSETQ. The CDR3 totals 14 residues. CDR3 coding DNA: TGCGCCAGCAGTACAGGGGGCCTAAGCTCCGAAGCTTTCTTT. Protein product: CASSTGGLSSEAFF.

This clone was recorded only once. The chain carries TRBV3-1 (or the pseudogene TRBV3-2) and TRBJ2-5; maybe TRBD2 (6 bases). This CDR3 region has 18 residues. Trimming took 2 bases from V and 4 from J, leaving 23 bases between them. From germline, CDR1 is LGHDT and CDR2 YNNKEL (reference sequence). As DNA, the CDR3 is TGTGCCAGCAGCCAATCTCCGGGACTTACCTGGGGGAGAGAGACCCAGTACTTC. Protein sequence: CASSQSPGLTWGRETQYF.

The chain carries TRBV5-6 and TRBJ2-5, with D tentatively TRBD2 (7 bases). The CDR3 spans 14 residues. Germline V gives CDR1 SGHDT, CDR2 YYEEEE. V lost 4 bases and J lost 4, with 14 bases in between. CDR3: CASSRGGGRETQYF. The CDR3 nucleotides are TGTGCCAGCAGCAGGGGGGGCGGACGAGAGACCCAGTACTTC.

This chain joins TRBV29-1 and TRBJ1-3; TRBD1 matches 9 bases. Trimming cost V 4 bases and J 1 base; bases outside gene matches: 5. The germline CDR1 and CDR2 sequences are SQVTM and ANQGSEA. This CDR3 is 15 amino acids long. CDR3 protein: CSVAPGTGSGNTIYF. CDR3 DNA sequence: TGCAGCGTTGCCCCCGGGACAGGGTCTGGAAACACCATATATTTT.

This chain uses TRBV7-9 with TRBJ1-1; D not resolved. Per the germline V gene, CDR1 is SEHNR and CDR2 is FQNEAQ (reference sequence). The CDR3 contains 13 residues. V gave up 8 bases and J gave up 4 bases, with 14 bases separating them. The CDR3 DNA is TGTGCCAGCCATATAGGGAGAGGCACTGAAGCTTTCTTT. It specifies CASHIGRGTEAFF.

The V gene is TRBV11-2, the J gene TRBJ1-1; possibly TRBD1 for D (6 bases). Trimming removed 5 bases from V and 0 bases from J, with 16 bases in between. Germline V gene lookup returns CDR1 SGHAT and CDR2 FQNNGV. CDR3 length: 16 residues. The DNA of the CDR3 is TGTGCCAGCAGCCCAGGGGCAGGGCAAATGAACACTGAAGCTTTCTTT. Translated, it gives CASSPGAGQMNTEAFF.

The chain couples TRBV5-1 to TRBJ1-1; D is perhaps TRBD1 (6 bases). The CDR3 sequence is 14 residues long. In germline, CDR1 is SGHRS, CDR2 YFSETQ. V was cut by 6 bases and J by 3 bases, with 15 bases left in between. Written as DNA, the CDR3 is TGCGCCAGCACCGATACAGGGTCGGACACTGAAGCTTTCTTT. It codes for CASTDTGSDTEAFF.

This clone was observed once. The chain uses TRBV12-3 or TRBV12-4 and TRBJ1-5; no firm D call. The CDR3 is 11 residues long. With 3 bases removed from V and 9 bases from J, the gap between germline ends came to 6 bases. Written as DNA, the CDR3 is TGTGCCAGCAGTTTTGGGCTGCCCCAGCATTTT. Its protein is CASSFGLPQHF.

This CDR3 is CASSQVPVGSGNTIYF. CDR3 nucleotide sequence: TGTGCCAGCAGCCAAGTCCCGGTCGGCTCTGGAAACACCATATATTTT. The chain carries TRBV14 and TRBJ1-3; D is unresolved. The CDR3 covers 16 residues. With 1 base removed from V and 0 bases from J, the gap between germline ends came to 10 bases. Germline V gene lookup returns CDR1 SGHDN and CDR2 FVKESK.

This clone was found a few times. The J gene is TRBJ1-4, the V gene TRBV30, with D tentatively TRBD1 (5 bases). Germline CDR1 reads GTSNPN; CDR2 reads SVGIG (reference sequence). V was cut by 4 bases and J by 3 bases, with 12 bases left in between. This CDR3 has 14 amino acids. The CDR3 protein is CAWIKRGSNEKLFF. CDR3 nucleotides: TGTGCCTGGATTAAAAGGGGATCTAATGAAAAACTGTTTTTT.

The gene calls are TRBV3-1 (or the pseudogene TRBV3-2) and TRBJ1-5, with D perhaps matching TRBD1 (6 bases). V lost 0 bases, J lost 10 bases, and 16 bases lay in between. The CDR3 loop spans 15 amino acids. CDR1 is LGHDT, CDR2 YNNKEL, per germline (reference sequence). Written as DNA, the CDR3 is TGTGCCAGCAGCCAAGAAGGCACAGGGAATTTACCCCAGCATTTT. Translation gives CASSQEGTGNLPQHF.

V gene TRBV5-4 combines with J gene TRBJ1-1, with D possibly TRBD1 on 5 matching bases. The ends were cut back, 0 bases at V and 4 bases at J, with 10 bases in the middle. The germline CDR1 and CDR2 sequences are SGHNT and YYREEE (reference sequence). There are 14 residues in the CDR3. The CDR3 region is CASSLDQGLTEAFF. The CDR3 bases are TGTGCCAGCAGCTTGGACCAGGGTCTCACTGAAGCTTTCTTT.